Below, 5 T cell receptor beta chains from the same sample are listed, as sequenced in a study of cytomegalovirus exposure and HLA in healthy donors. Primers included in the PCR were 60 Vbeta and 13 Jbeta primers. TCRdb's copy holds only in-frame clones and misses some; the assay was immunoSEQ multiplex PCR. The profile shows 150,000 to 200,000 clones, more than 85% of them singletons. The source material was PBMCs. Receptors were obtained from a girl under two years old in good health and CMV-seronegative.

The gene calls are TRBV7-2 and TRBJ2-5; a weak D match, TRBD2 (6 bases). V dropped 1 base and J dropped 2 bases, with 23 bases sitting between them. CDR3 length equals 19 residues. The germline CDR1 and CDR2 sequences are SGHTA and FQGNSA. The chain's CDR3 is CASSLEPPRRRSGQETQYF. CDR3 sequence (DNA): TGTGCCAGCAGCTTAGAACCTCCTCGTCGGCGTAGCGGTCAAGAGACCCAGTACTTC.

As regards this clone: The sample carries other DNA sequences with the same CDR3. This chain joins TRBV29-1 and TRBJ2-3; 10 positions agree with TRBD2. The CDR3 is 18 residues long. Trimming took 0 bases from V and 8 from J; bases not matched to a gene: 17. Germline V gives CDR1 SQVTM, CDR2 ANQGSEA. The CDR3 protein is CSVEEAWKREGRGVTQYF. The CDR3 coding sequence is TGCAGCGTTGAAGAAGCCTGGAAGCGGGAGGGCCGGGGGGTTACGCAGTATTTT.

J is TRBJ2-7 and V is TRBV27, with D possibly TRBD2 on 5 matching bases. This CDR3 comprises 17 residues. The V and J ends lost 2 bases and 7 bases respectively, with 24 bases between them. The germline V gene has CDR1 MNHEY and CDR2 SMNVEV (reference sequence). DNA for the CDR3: TGTGCCAGCAGTTTAAATGGCCTCGGGGTCTCCGCCGGGGAGCAGTACTTC. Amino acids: CASSLNGLGVSAGEQYF.

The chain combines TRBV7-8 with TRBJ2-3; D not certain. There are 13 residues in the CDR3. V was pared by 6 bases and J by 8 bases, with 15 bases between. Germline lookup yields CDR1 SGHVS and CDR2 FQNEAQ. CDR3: CASSSSPAGTQYF. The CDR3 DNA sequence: TGTGCCAGCAGTTCATCCCCCGCAGGTACGCAGTATTTT.

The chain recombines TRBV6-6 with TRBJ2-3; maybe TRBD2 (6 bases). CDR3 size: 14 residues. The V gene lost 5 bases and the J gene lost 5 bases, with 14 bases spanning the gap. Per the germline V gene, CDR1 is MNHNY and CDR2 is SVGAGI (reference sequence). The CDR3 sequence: CASSKERAGDTQYF. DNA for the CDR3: TGTGCCAGCAGTAAGGAGCGGGCCGGAGATACGCAGTATTTT.